This TCR beta chain was captured in a study of human T cells and chemical hapten exposure. TCRdb re-called the RACE reads with MiXCR, one entry per CDR3 protein. This sample has 340,000 or so distinct CDR3 sequences, with 6% to 8.5% found just once. V shed 0 bases, J shed 2 bases, and the junction held 4 bases outside the gene matches. The CDR3 is made up of 15 amino acids. The germline V gene has CDR1 MNHEY and CDR2 SVGEGT. Indicated time point: patch test 1, 2 weeks after DPC sensitization. Treatment meaning: therapeutic diphenylcyclopropenone sensitization with weekly scalp DPC. This clonotype was detected a few times.

Sequencing used whole blood, obtained in connection with sensitization to the hapten diphenylcyclopropenone (DPC). The TCR comes from a woman aged 18-29 years with alopecia areata. Some clones in this sample may be carry-over from other donors' samples. The chain joins TRBV6-2 or TRBV6-3 to TRBJ2-7; 7 bases fit TRBD1. The CDR3: CASSYSRQGPYEQYF. The CDR3 coding sequence is TGTGCCAGCAGTTACTCGAGACAGGGTCCCTACGAGCAGTACTTC.